This passage covers 32 T cell receptor beta chains from one sample sequenced in a study of T cells after yellow fever vaccination. From the 5' RACE reads, TCRdb called clonotypes with MiXCR, one entry per CDR3 protein. The table records 500,000 to 650,000 distinct CDR3 sequences, about 17% of them present only once. Sequences were derived from PBMCs, sampled 4 to 5 days after the first yellow fever vaccination. These receptors were obtained from a man younger than 35 who received the YFV17D yellow fever vaccine.

This clonotype was found many times. This chain links TRBV19 with TRBJ2-1, with 7 bases that match TRBD1. CDR1 is LNHDA, CDR2 SQIVND, per germline (reference sequence). V lost 5 bases and J lost 2; bases outside the gene matches: 12. The CDR3 contains 17 residues. CDR3 protein: CASSSNWPQGTYNEQFF. Written as DNA, the CDR3 is TGTGCCAGTAGTTCTAATTGGCCACAGGGGACCTACAATGAGCAGTTCTTC.

This clonotype was seen a handful of times. The rearrangement uses TRBV7-2 and TRBJ2-3; 12 bases match TRBD2. V gave up 5 bases and J gave up 2 bases; unmatched junction bases: 5. This CDR3 comprises 16 residues. From germline, CDR1 is SGHTA and CDR2 FQGNSA. CDR3 amino acids: CASSNRLAGDTDTQYF. The CDR3 nucleotides read TGTGCCAGCAGCAACCGACTAGCGGGGGACACAGATACGCAGTATTTT.

This clonotype came up a few times. The V and J genes are TRBV2 and TRBJ2-7, with D tentatively TRBD1 (5 bases). V was shortened by 3 bases and J by 8 bases, with 17 bases between the two germline ends. Germline CDR1 reads SNHLY; CDR2 reads FYNNEI. The CDR3 runs 14 residues. Written as DNA, the CDR3 is TGTGCCAGCAGTGAGGCTGGGCTACCAGGGCAGCAGTACGTC. This gives the protein CASSEAGLPGQQYV.

This sequence joins TRBV5-1 and TRBJ2-2, with D possibly TRBD2 on 6 matching bases. The CDR3 is 17 amino acids. With 0 bases removed from V and 2 bases from J, the gap between germline ends came to 14 bases. Germline-derived CDR1 and CDR2 are SGHRS and YFSETQ. The CDR3 DNA sequence: TGCGCCAGCAGCTTGGACAGGTCAGGACTAAACACCGGGGAGCTGTTTTTT. This translates into CASSLDRSGLNTGELFF.

This clonotype has just a few counts. The rearrangement joins TRBV5-1 to TRBJ2-5, with TRBD1 identical over 7 bases. The CDR3 runs 14 residues. Germline loops: CDR1 SGHRS, CDR2 YFSETQ. Germline trimming cut 3 bases from V and 7 bases from J; bases unmatched to any gene: 9. The CDR3 DNA is TGCGCCAGCAGCTGGGACAGAGTTGGTGCGACCCAGTACTTC. It yields the protein CASSWDRVGATQYF.

V usage is TRBV5-1 and J usage is TRBJ1-2; 7 bases align to TRBD1. V was pared by 4 bases and J by 3 bases, with 6 bases of the junction left unmatched. The germline V gene encodes CDR1 SGHRS and CDR2 YFSETQ. The CDR3 is 14 residues long. The CDR3 region has the DNA TGCGCCAGCAGCCAGACAGGGAATGACTATGGCTACACCTTC. It encodes CASSQTGNDYGYTF.

This clonotype was counted many times. The rearrangement uses TRBV7-2 and TRBJ2-1; possible D gene TRBD2, 5 bases. Germline CDR1 reads SGHTA; CDR2 reads FQGNSA. Trimming took off 2 bases at V and 0 bases at J, with 8 bases between the two ends. The CDR3 length is 15 residues. This CDR3 is CASSLQRSSYNEQFF. CDR3 sequence (DNA): TGTGCCAGCAGCTTACAGCGGAGCTCCTACAATGAGCAGTTCTTC.

This clonotype was observed a handful of times. J is TRBJ2-1 and V is TRBV7-9; TRBD1 might be the D (6 bases). The V end lost 6 bases, the J end lost 5 bases, and 23 bases lay between the germline ends. Looked up from germline, CDR1 is SEHNR and CDR2 is FQNEAQ (reference sequence). The CDR3 extends over 17 amino acids. CDR3 sequence (DNA): TGTGCCAGCAGATCCGGGACAACCCTCTCAGGGGACAATGAGCAGTTCTTC. This encodes CASRSGTTLSGDNEQFF.

This chain links TRBV5-1 with TRBJ2-7, with D tentatively TRBD2 (6 bases). The CDR3 extends over 17 amino acids. Germline lookup yields CDR1 SGHRS and CDR2 YFSETQ. V lost 4 bases and J 3 bases, leaving 23 bases between the germline ends. The CDR3 here is CASSPQVGSGVFYEQYF. The CDR3 region has the DNA TGCGCCAGCAGCCCGCAAGTGGGGTCGGGGGTATTCTACGAGCAGTACTTC.

In its sample, this clonotype was seen a few times. For the CDR3, the DNA is TGTGCCAGCAGCCAAGGAGGGACCGAACAGCCCCAGCATTTT. Protein: CASSQGGTEQPQHF. The chain links TRBV4-2 to TRBJ1-5; a possible D gene is TRBD1 (5 bases). This CDR3 has 14 amino acids. Looked up from germline, CDR1 is LGHNA and CDR2 is YNFKEQ. Deletions cut 1 base from V and 7 bases from J, with 11 bases between.

A few counts support this clonotype. The V gene is TRBV4-3, the J gene TRBJ2-1, with D tentatively TRBD2 (6 bases). Deletions cut 1 base from V and 9 bases from J, with 19 bases between. The CDR3 has 16 residues. Per the germline V gene, CDR1 is LGHNA and CDR2 is YSLEER. The CDR3 nucleotides read TGCGCCAGCAGCCAAGGGAGGGGTACATCTTCGGGTGAGCAGTTCTTC. Residues: CASSQGRGTSSGEQFF.

The rearrangement links TRBV18 to TRBJ2-1, with D possibly matching TRBD1 (6 bases). V lost 4 bases, J lost 6 bases, and 19 bases lay in between. Germline-derived CDR1 and CDR2 are KGHSH and LQKENI. The CDR3 covers 16 residues. DNA of the CDR3: TGTGCCAGCTCACAGATGCTTACAGGGAACGCCAATGAGCAGTTCTTC. Amino acid sequence: CASSQMLTGNANEQFF.

This clonotype was seen only a few times. The CDR3 DNA follows: TGTGCCTGGTGGGACTACTACAATGAGCAGTTCTTC. Its translation: CAWWDYYNEQFF. The chain recombines TRBV30 with TRBJ2-1, with 7 bases lining up with TRBD2. Trimming at V came to 5 bases and at J to 3 bases, leaving 1 base not matched to a gene. In germline, CDR1 is GTSNPN, CDR2 SVGIG (reference sequence). CDR3 length: 12 residues. Full variable domain (missing parts from reference TRBV30 and TRBJ2-1): SQTIHQWPATLVQPVGSPLSLECTVEGTSNPNLYWYRQAAGRGLQLLFYSVGIGQISSEVPQNLSASRPQDRQFILSSKKLLLSDSGFYLCAWWDYYNEQFFGPGTRLTVL.

The rearrangement links TRBV6-1 to TRBJ2-1, with D unclear. From germline, CDR1 is MNHNS and CDR2 SASEGT. This CDR3 is built from 13 residues. Trimming removed 8 bases at V and 0 bases at J, with 8 bases between. CDR3 in DNA: TGTGCCAGCGCCCCTCGCTCCTACAATGAGCAGTTCTTC. Translation: CASAPRSYNEQFF.

The chain joins TRBV7-2 to TRBJ2-1; D remains unclear. V was cut by 1 base and J by 15 bases, with 10 bases left in between. CDR3 length equals 11 residues. Germline CDR1 and CDR2: SGHTA and FQGNSA. CDR3 DNA: TGTGCCAGCAGCTTAGATCGATGTCTGTTCTTC. It yields the protein CASSLDRCLFF.

The chain links TRBV12-3 or TRBV12-4 to TRBJ2-1; D tentatively reads TRBD1 or TRBD2 (7 bases each). The CDR3 is 14 amino acids. Trimming shortened V by 10 bases and J by 1 base, and 14 bases separated the two germline ends. CDR3 DNA: TGTGCCACCGTCCAGGGGGGGTCCTACAATGAGCAGTTCTTC. Translation: CATVQGGSYNEQFF.

This clonotype occurred many times. The chain recombines TRBV5-1 with TRBJ2-5, with a weak D call TRBD2 (6 bases). V gave up 2 bases and J gave up 0 bases, with 14 bases separating them. The CDR3 consists of 16 residues. CDR1 is SGHRS, CDR2 YFSETQ, per germline. CDR3 coding DNA: TGCGCCAGCAGCTTCCCCCGGGGGAGGAACCAAGAGACCCAGTACTTC. Translating gives CASSFPRGRNQETQYF. Using reference TRBV5-1 and TRBJ2-5 for the parts outside the CDR3, the full variable domain is KAGVTQTPRYLIKTRGQQVTLSCSPISGHRSVSWYQQTPGQGLQFLFEYFSETQRNKGNFPGRFSGRQFSNSRSEMNVSTLELGDSALYLCASSFPRGRNQETQYFGPGTRLLVL.

The sample holds a few counts of this clonotype. The V call is TRBV4-1, the J call TRBJ2-7; D might be TRBD1 (5 bases). Trimming took off 4 bases at V and 0 bases at J, with 13 bases between the two ends. Germline V gives CDR1 MGHRA, CDR2 YSYEKL. The CDR3 is 15 amino acids. CDR3 DNA sequence: TGCGCCAGCAGCCTGGCCCAGGGTTTCTCCTACGAGCAGTACTTC. Its translation: CASSLAQGFSYEQYF.

The CDR3: CATSSSGAGETQYF. CDR3 DNA: TGTGCCACCTCTAGTTCCGGGGCGGGGGAGACCCAGTACTTC. The genes are TRBV24-1 and TRBJ2-5; D perhaps matches TRBD2 (6 bases). Trimming took off 9 bases at V and 5 bases at J, with 18 bases between the two ends. This CDR3 has 14 residues. The germline V gene has CDR1 KGHDR and CDR2 SFDVKD.

This clonotype has a handful of counts. J is TRBJ1-6 and V is TRBV20-1; TRBD1 is a possible D gene (5 bases). Germline values: CDR1 DFQATT, CDR2 SNEGSKA (reference sequence). The V end was cut by 0 bases, the J end by 7 bases, with 13 bases between. CDR3 length equals 15 residues. The CDR3 DNA follows: TGCAGTGCTAGAGATTTGCAGTGGGGCAATTCACCCCTCCACTTT. Translation: CSARDLQWGNSPLHF.

The chain recombines TRBV4-2 with TRBJ2-2, with D tentatively TRBD1 (6 bases). Trimming pared 0 bases from V and 5 bases from J, leaving 13 bases between. Germline-derived CDR1 and CDR2 are LGHNA and YNFKEQ. The CDR3 sequence is 16 residues long. The CDR3 sequence is CASSQELTRGTGELFF. Here the CDR3 DNA reads TGTGCCAGCAGCCAAGAGTTAACTAGGGGGACCGGGGAGCTGTTTTTT.

This clonotype was counted many times. V usage is TRBV5-1 and J usage is TRBJ2-5; no reliable D call. Germline values: CDR1 SGHRS, CDR2 YFSETQ. The CDR3 has 16 residues. Trimming shortened V by 0 bases and J by 4 bases, and 16 bases separated the two germline ends. CDR3 region: CASSLAPGLERETQYF. The CDR3 coding sequence is TGCGCCAGCAGCTTGGCCCCCGGCCTGGAGCGAGAGACCCAGTACTTC. The complete variable domain, with remaining parts taken from reference TRBV5-1 and TRBJ2-5, reads KAGVTQTPRYLIKTRGQQVTLSCSPISGHRSVSWYQQTPGQGLQFLFEYFSETQRNKGNFPGRFSGRQFSNSRSEMNVSTLELGDSALYLCASSLAPGLERETQYFGPGTRLLVL.

The chain has TRBV12-3 or TRBV12-4 and TRBJ2-7, with D maybe TRBD2 (6 bases). The CDR3 contains 14 residues. Trimming pared 5 bases from V and 7 bases from J, leaving 18 bases between. For the CDR3, the DNA is TGTGCCAGCAGTAAGGACACGGGAGTGGGTGAGCAGTACGTC. Encoded protein: CASSKDTGVGEQYV.

This clonotype has just a few counts. J is TRBJ1-6 and V is TRBV5-6; the D gene is possibly TRBD1 (5 bases). Trimming left V 7 bases short and J 0 bases short, with 11 bases between. CDR1 SGHDT and CDR2 YYEEEE come from the germline V gene. The CDR3 sequence is 15 residues long. The CDR3 DNA is TGTGCCAGCCGTGGGGCAGCCTCCTATAATTCACCCCTCCACTTT. Translation: CASRGAASYNSPLHF.

The chain has TRBV18 and TRBJ1-1; perhaps TRBD1 as D (5 bases). CDR3 length: 16 residues. V lost 3 bases, J lost 2 bases, and 16 bases lay in between. Germline assignment: CDR1 KGHSH and CDR2 LQKENI. The CDR3 reads CASSPNQQGPNTEAFF. The CDR3 DNA is TGTGCCAGCTCACCTAACCAGCAGGGACCAAACACTGAAGCTTTCTTT.

This clonotype has only a few counts. This rearrangement joins TRBV4-3 to TRBJ2-5; the D call may be TRBD1 or TRBD2 (6 bases each). The length of the CDR3 is 14 residues. V was trimmed by 4 bases and J by 5 bases, leaving 14 bases between them. Germline V gives CDR1 LGHNA, CDR2 YSLEER. CDR3 loop: CASSRYGGRETQYF. The DNA for the CDR3 is TGCGCCAGCAGCCGATACGGGGGCAGGGAGACCCAGTACTTC.

On this clonotype itself: Given a much more abundant clone one base away, this may be a read error. This chain links TRBV3-1 with TRBJ2-6, with D perhaps TRBD1 (6 bases). The CDR3 sequence is 15 residues long. Germline V gene sequence: CDR1 LGHDT, CDR2 YNNKEL (reference sequence). V was clipped by 3 bases and J by 8 bases, with 14 bases between them. CDR3 DNA sequence: TGTGCCAGCAGCCAGGGGGCTCTGACGACCAACGTCCTGACTTTC. Translation gives CASSQGALTTNVLTF.

The sample holds a few counts of this clonotype. CDR3 nucleotides: TGTGCCAGCAGACCTGCGCAGGTCTACAATGAGCAGTTCTTC. Amino acid sequence: CASRPAQVYNEQFF. V and J are TRBV25-1 and TRBJ2-1; D is unclear. The CDR3 is made up of 14 amino acids. With 6 bases removed from V and 3 bases from J, the gap between germline ends came to 12 bases. Germline CDR1 is MGHDK and CDR2 is SYGVNS.

This clonotype was observed once. The rearrangement uses TRBV29-1 and TRBJ1-3; D unclear. From germline, CDR1 is SQVTM and CDR2 ANQGSEA. Between the trimmed V and J ends, which lost 6 bases and 3 bases, there was a span of 6 bases. This CDR3 is built from 11 residues. The CDR3 reads CSVTLGNTIYF. The DNA for the CDR3 is TGCAGCGTAACACTTGGAAACACCATATATTTT.

J is TRBJ2-2 and V is TRBV30, with D possibly being TRBD1 (5 bases). Germline values: CDR1 GTSNPN, CDR2 SVGIG (reference sequence). The V end lost 4 bases, the J end lost 5 bases, and 11 bases lay between the germline ends. The CDR3 runs to 13 residues. The CDR3 nucleotides are TGTGCCTGGAAGCAGGGTCGAACCGGGGAGCTGTTTTTT. Encoded protein: CAWKQGRTGELFF.

This clonotype came up a few times. The chain links TRBV20-1 to TRBJ2-1; 13 positions agree with TRBD2. V was clipped by 1 base and J by 8 bases; unmatched bases: 8. The length of the CDR3 is 16 residues. Germline V gene lookup returns CDR1 DFQATT and CDR2 SNEGSKA (reference sequence). In DNA form, the CDR3 reads TGCAGTGCTAGAGGATTTACTAGCGGGGGGGCCTATGAGCAGTTCTTC. This translates into CSARGFTSGGAYEQFF.

This chain joins TRBV25-1 and TRBJ2-7; D call uncertain. The germline CDR1 and CDR2 sequences are MGHDK and SYGVNS. Trimming shortened V by 7 bases and J by 1 base, and 11 bases separated the two germline ends. This CDR3 comprises 13 residues. The CDR3, as DNA: TGTGCCAGCATTGCCAGCACGTCCTACGAGCAGTACTTC. It translates to CASIASTSYEQYF.